This entry lists 14 T cell receptor beta chains sequenced from one sample in a study of cytomegalovirus exposure and HLA in healthy donors. The PCR had 60 Vbeta and 13 Jbeta primers. The table came from immunoSEQ multiplex PCR; TCRdb's copy has only in-frame clones and leaves some out. The sample carries 250,000 to 350,000 clones, roughly 89% recorded once. The sequenced material came from PBMCs. The receptors come from a middle-aged man in good health and CMV-seropositive.

The CDR3 protein is CSVETGPYEQYF. In DNA form, the CDR3 reads TGCAGCGTTGAGACAGGGCCCTACGAGCAGTACTTC. The chain carries TRBV29-1 and TRBJ2-7, with 7 positions matching TRBD1. The V and J ends lost 3 bases and 2 bases, in that order; junction bases with no gene match: 1. The CDR3 loop spans 12 amino acids. Germline lookup yields CDR1 SQVTM and CDR2 ANQGSEA.

This chain joins TRBV9 and TRBJ2-1, with 9 bases lining up with TRBD2. Germline CDR1 reads SGDLS; CDR2 reads YYNGEE. V was clipped by 1 base and J by 1 base; unmatched bases: 3. CDR3 size: 16 residues. CDR3 residues: CASSVSSGGSYNEQFF. CDR3 bases: TGTGCCAGCAGCGTAAGTAGCGGGGGATCCTACAATGAGCAGTTCTTC.

The V gene is TRBV5-4, the J gene TRBJ1-4, with 9 bases matching TRBD1. V was pared by 2 bases and J by 8 bases, with 4 bases of the junction left unmatched. This CDR3 is built from 14 residues. Germline CDR1 and CDR2: SGHNT and YYREEE (reference sequence). For the CDR3, the DNA is TGTGCCAGCAGCTTCCGGGACAGGGTAGAAAAACTGTTTTTT. It codes for CASSFRDRVEKLFF.

In its sample, this clone was seen once. The rearrangement links TRBV28 to TRBJ1-2; D is possibly TRBD1 (5 bases). The CDR3 consists of 14 residues. Trimming pared 7 bases from V and 5 bases from J, leaving 17 bases between. From germline, CDR1 is MDHEN and CDR2 SYDVKM. The CDR3 protein is CASTLGRAGYGYTF. The CDR3, as DNA: TGTGCCAGCACCTTGGGGAGGGCAGGGTATGGCTACACCTTC.

Regarding this clone: Other DNA sequences within the sample encode an identical CDR3. This chain links TRBV28 with TRBJ2-3; 8 bases fit TRBD2. CDR3 length equals 15 residues. CDR1 is MDHEN, CDR2 SYDVKM, per germline. After removal of 3 bases from V and 3 bases from J, the junction contained 5 bases not matched to a gene. CDR3 nucleotide sequence: TGTGCCAGCAGTTTGCCTAGCGGGTTAACAGATACGCAGTATTTT. Protein product: CASSLPSGLTDTQYF.

This chain links TRBV19 with TRBJ2-2, with a weak D call TRBD2 (6 bases). V was pared by 6 bases and J by 4 bases, with 15 bases between. The CDR3 is 15 residues long. Germline V gene lookup returns CDR1 LNHDA and CDR2 SQIVND (reference sequence). The CDR3: CASSQVRRVTGELFF. In nucleotides, the CDR3 is TGTGCCAGTAGCCAGGTCAGGAGGGTCACCGGGGAGCTGTTTTTT.

The J gene is TRBJ2-2, the V gene TRBV7-9; a weak D match, TRBD1 (6 bases). V was pared by 0 bases and J by 4 bases, with 9 bases between. The CDR3 length is 15 residues. In germline, CDR1 is SEHNR, CDR2 FQNEAQ (reference sequence). The CDR3 coding sequence is TGTGCCAGCAGCTTAGCAAGGGGGAGCACCGGGGAGCTGTTTTTT. It encodes CASSLARGSTGELFF.

The chain combines TRBV10-3 with TRBJ2-5, with TRBD1 identical over 10 bases. Per the germline V gene, CDR1 is ENHRY and CDR2 is SYGVKD. V gave up 6 bases and J gave up 2 bases; unmatched junction bases: 6. The CDR3 totals 15 residues. CDR3 in DNA: TGTGCCATCAGAGGGCCGGGACAGGGGCAAGAGACCCAGTACTTC. Protein product: CAIRGPGQGQETQYF.

V is TRBV11-2 and J is TRBJ2-7; 7 bases are a match to TRBD2. Germline V gives CDR1 SGHAT, CDR2 FQNNGV. The CDR3 sequence is 15 residues long. The J segment lost 6 bases and the V segment lost 2 bases, leaving 10 bases of the junction unmatched. As DNA, the CDR3 is TGTGCCAGCAGCTTAAGTCAGAGGACTAGTGTCGAGCAGTACTTC. Residues: CASSLSQRTSVEQYF.

This clone is a singleton in its sample. The chain links TRBV18 to TRBJ1-1; 12 nucleotides line up with TRBD1. J was trimmed by 3 bases and V by 4 bases; bases with no gene match: 6. Germline loops: CDR1 KGHSH, CDR2 LQKENI. CDR3 size: 16 residues. CDR3 residues: CASSHAGQGAYTEAFF. For the CDR3, the DNA is TGTGCCAGCTCACATGCGGGACAGGGGGCTTACACTGAAGCTTTCTTT. Combining the CDR3 with reference TRBV18 and TRBJ1-1 gives the whole variable domain NAGVMQNPRHLVRRRGQEARLRCSPMKGHSHVYWYRQLPEEGLKFMVYLQKENIIDESGMPKERFSAEFPKEGPSILRIQQVVRGDSAAYFCASSHAGQGAYTEAFFGQGTRLTVV.

The J gene is TRBJ2-7, the V gene TRBV29-1; D call uncertain. Germline assignment: CDR1 SQVTM and CDR2 ANQGSEA. V lost 3 bases and J lost 0, with 9 bases in between. The CDR3 has 13 amino acids. CDR3 region: CSVEPQNSYEQYF. The CDR3 DNA reads as TGCAGCGTTGAGCCCCAGAACTCCTACGAGCAGTACTTC.

V and J are TRBV27 and TRBJ2-7; a possible D gene is TRBD2 (6 bases). The CDR3 is 15 residues long. With 2 bases removed from V and 6 bases from J, the gap between germline ends came to 17 bases. Per germline, CDR1 MNHEY and CDR2 SMNVEV (reference sequence). The CDR3: CASSLNYGGSGEQYF. In DNA form, the CDR3 reads TGTGCCAGCAGTTTAAATTACGGGGGTTCAGGCGAGCAGTACTTC.

The genes are TRBV7-8 and TRBJ1-2; 9 nucleotides match TRBD1. V lost 2 bases, J lost 8 bases, and 3 bases stayed unmatched. The CDR3 totals 13 residues. Germline values: CDR1 SGHVS, CDR2 FQNEAQ. CDR3 region: CASSLTGGGGYTF. The CDR3 DNA is TGTGCCAGCAGCTTAACAGGGGGCGGCGGCTACACCTTC.

A remark on this clone: Its ends do not fully match the called genes, so a read error is possible. V is TRBV7-9 and J is TRBJ1-1; possibly TRBD1 for D (6 bases). In germline, CDR1 is SEHNR, CDR2 FQNEAQ (reference sequence). The CDR3 extends over 12 amino acids. The chain's CDR3 is CSSGGYEAEAFF. As DNA, the CDR3 is TGTTCCAGCGGGGGCTACGAGGCTGAAGCTTTCTTT.